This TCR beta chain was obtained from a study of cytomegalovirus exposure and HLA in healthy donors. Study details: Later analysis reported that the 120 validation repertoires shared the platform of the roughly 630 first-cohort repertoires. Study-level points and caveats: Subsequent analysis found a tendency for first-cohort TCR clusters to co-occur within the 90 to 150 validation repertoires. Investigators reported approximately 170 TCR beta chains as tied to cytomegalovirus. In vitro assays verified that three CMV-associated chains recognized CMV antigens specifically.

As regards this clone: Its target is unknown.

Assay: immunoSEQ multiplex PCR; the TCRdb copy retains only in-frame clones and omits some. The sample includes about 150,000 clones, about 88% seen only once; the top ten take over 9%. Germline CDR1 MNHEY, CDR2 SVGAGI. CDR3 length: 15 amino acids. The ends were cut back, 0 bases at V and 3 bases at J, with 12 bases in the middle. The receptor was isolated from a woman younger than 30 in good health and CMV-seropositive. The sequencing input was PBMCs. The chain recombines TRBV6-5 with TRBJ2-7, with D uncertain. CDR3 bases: TGTGCCAGCAGTTACTCGATTATGGCAGACTACGAGCAGTACTTC. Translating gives CASSYSIMADYEQYF.